These 8 T cell receptor beta chains were sequenced from one sample in a study of T-cell memory formation after mild COVID-19. TCRdb re-analysed the 5' RACE reads in MiXCR, keeping a single row per CDR3 protein. Among hundreds of thousands of distinct CDR3 sequences listed, 25% to 30% were seen once. Sequences were obtained from PBMCs or a T cell subset sorted from them (not recorded which). The receptors were sampled from an adult woman who had mild COVID-19 (a few samples of this study predate the infection). Cell type and time point are not known.

This clonotype was recorded a few times. The chain uses TRBV20-1 and TRBJ2-5, with D tentatively TRBD2 (6 bases). Trimming took 2 bases from V and 1 from J, leaving 23 bases between them. There are 18 residues in the CDR3. The germline CDR1 and CDR2 sequences are DFQATT and SNEGSKA (reference sequence). Here the CDR3 DNA reads TGCAGTGCTAGACGAAGACCTTTAGCGGAGAGGAGCCAAGAGACCCAGTACTTC. Protein sequence: CSARRRPLAERSQETQYF.

The gene calls are TRBV29-1 and TRBJ2-3, with 14 positions matching TRBD2. The CDR3 sequence is 15 residues long. The V gene's germline CDR1 is SQVTM and CDR2 ANQGSEA. J gave up 3 bases and V 8 bases, and 7 bases lay outside the gene matches. The CDR3 DNA reads as TGCAGCACCGGGGGACTAGCGGGAGTGACAGATACGCAGTATTTT. Amino acid sequence: CSTGGLAGVTDTQYF.

This clonotype appeared a few times. The V and J genes are TRBV7-2 and TRBJ2-7; D is undetermined. Trimming took 1 base from V and 5 from J, leaving 9 bases between them. Per germline, CDR1 SGHTA and CDR2 FQGNSA. The CDR3 length is 13 residues. The CDR3 here is CASSLGLGHEQYF. CDR3 sequence (DNA): TGTGCCAGCAGCTTAGGGCTGGGTCACGAGCAGTACTTC.

The V call is TRBV18, the J call TRBJ1-2; TRBD1 aligns across 8 bases. Germline CDR1 KGHSH, CDR2 LQKENI. The CDR3 covers 16 residues. J was trimmed by 4 bases and V by 0 bases; bases with no gene match: 7. CDR3 sequence reads: CASSPPLLGTGYGYTF. The CDR3 nucleotides read TGTGCCAGCTCACCACCCCTCCTCGGGACAGGCTATGGCTACACCTTC. Based on the CDR3 plus reference TRBV18 and TRBJ1-2, the full variable domain is NAGVMQNPRHLVRRRGQEARLRCSPMKGHSHVYWYRQLPEEGLKFMVYLQKENIIDESGMPKERFSAEFPKEGPSILRIQQVVRGDSAAYFCASSPPLLGTGYGYTFGSGTRLTVV.

This clonotype was detected a few times. The chain couples TRBV11-2 to TRBJ2-1; a weak D match, TRBD2 (5 bases). The CDR3 has 15 amino acids. Germline assignment: CDR1 SGHAT and CDR2 FQNNGV. Between the trimmed V and J ends, which lost 0 bases and 6 bases, there was a span of 12 bases. In DNA form, the CDR3 reads TGTGCCAGCAGCTTAGAGAATGCGGGTCCCAATGAGCAGTTCTTC. Residues: CASSLENAGPNEQFF.

There are a few counts of this clonotype. The chain joins TRBV7-2 to TRBJ2-3; D not resolved. Deletions cut 3 bases from V and 6 bases from J, with 13 bases between. The CDR3 length is 14 residues. Per germline, CDR1 SGHTA and CDR2 FQGNSA. The CDR3 bases are TGTGCCAGCAGCTTGGGCAGTACCGGGGATACGCAGTATTTT. Translating gives CASSLGSTGDTQYF.

The gene calls are TRBV7-9 and TRBJ2-5, with 7 bases aligning to TRBD2. The CDR3 has 15 amino acids. J was trimmed by 4 bases and V by 2 bases; bases with no gene match: 7. Germline V gene sequence: CDR1 SEHNR, CDR2 FQNEAQ (reference sequence). CDR3 coding DNA: TGTGCCAGCAGCTTAACTCGTTCGGGGGGAGAGACCCAGTACTTC. It yields the protein CASSLTRSGGETQYF.

The chain employs TRBV18 and TRBJ1-2, with D unclear. Trimming shortened V by 1 base and J by 1 base, and 25 bases separated the two germline ends. Germline V CDR1 and CDR2: KGHSH, LQKENI. CDR3 length: 20 amino acids. Here the CDR3 DNA reads TGTGCCAGCTCACCACTAGTGATCGAAGGTGCGGCAGCTTTTAACTATGGCTACACCTTC. This encodes CASSPLVIEGAAAFNYGYTF. Full variable domain (remainder filled in from reference TRBV18 and TRBJ1-2): NAGVMQNPRHLVRRRGQEARLRCSPMKGHSHVYWYRQLPEEGLKFMVYLQKENIIDESGMPKERFSAEFPKEGPSILRIQQVVRGDSAAYFCASSPLVIEGAAAFNYGYTFGSGTRLTVV.